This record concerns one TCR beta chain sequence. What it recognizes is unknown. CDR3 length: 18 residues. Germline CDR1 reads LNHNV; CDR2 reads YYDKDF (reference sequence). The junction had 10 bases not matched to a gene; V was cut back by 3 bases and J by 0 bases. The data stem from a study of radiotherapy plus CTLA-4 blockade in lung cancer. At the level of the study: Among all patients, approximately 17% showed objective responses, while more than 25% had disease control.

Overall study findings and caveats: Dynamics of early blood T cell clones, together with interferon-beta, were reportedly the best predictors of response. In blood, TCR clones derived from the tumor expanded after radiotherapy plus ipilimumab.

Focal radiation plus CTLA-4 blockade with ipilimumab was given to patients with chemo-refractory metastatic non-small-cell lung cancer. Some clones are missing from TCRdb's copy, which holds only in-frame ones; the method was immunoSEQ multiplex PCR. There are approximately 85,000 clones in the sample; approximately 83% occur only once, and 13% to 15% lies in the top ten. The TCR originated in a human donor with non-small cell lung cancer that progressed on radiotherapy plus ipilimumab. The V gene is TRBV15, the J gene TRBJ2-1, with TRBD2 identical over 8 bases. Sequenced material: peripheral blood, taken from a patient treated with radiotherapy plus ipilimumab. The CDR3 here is CATSRGWPAGVSYNEQFF. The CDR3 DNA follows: TGTGCCACCAGCAGGGGCTGGCCAGCGGGAGTCTCCTACAATGAGCAGTTCTTC.